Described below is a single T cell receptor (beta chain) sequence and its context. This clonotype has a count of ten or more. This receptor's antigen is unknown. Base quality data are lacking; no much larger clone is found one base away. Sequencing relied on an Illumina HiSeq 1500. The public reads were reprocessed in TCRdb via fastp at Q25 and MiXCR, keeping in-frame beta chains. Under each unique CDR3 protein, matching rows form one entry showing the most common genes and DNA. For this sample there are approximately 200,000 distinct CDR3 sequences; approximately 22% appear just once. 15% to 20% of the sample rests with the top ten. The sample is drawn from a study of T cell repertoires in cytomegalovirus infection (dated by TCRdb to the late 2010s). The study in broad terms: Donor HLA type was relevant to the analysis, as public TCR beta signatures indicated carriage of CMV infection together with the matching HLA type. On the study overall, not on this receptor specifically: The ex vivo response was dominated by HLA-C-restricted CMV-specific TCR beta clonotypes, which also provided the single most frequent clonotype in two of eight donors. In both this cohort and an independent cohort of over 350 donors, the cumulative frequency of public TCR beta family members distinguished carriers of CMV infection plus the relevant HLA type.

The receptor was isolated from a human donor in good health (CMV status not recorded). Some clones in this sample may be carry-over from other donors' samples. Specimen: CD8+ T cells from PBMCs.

The DNA sequence is given as TGCAGTGCTCCCCGAGGGGGCGGGGGCACAGATACGCAGTATTTT. This encodes CSAPRGGGGTDTQYF. This sequence uses TRBV20-1 and TRBJ2-3; the D gene is perhaps TRBD1, from 7 matching bases. CDR1 is given as DFQATT and CDR2 as SNEGSKA, both from the germline V gene (reference sequence). Deletion took 5 bases off V and 1 base off J, with a span of 16 bases between the germline ends. The CDR3 spans 15 residues, from the cysteine through the phenylalanine. Only the CDR3 portion is preserved as DNA: 45 bases, with reading frame beginning at the first base.